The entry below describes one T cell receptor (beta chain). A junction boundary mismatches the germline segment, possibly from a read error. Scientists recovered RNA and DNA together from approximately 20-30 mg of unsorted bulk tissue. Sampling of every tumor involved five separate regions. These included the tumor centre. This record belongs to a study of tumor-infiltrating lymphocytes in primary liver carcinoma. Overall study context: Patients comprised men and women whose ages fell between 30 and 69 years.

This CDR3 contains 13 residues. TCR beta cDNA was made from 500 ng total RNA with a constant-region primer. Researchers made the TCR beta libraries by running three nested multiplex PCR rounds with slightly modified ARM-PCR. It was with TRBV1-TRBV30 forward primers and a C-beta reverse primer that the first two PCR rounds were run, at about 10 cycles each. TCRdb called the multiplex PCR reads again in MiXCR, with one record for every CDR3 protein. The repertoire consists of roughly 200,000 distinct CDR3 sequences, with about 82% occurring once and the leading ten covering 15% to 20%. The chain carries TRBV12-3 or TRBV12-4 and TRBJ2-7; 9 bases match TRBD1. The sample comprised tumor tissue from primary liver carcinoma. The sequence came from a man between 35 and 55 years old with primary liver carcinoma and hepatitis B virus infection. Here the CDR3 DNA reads TGTGCTAGCAGTAGGACAGGGGTCTACGAGCAGTACTTC. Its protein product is CASSRTGVYEQYF.